The text below deals with one T cell receptor beta chain. What it binds is unknown. TCRdb's table, derived via immunoSEQ multiplex PCR, lists solely in-frame clones and lacks some. The sample shows almost 55,000 clones, around 84% of them seen only once. This entry is derived from a study of T cell responses to AZD1222 COVID-19 vaccine. Study-wide background: Second-dose groups at about 4 or about 12 weeks were pooled.

Trimming at V came to 5 bases and at J to 7 bases, leaving 9 bases not matched to a gene. Looked up from germline, CDR1 is LNHDA and CDR2 is SQIVND (reference sequence). CDR3 length equals 15 residues. Study findings and constraints: Repertoire samples came only from after the peak T cell response. There were vaccine-associated CD4 TCRs across spike, dominant at 160-218 and 743-854. Most donors were white British and more were female, and clonal diversity was possibly underestimated.

The sequenced sample was peripheral blood, obtained on day 0 of AZD1222 vaccination. This clonotype was obtained from an adult in good health. This chain uses TRBV19 with TRBJ2-1, with 9 bases that match TRBD2. In DNA form, the CDR3 reads TGTGCCAGTAGTCGGGTAGCGGGAGTTCGGAATGAGCAGTTCTTC. Translated: CASSRVAGVRNEQFF.